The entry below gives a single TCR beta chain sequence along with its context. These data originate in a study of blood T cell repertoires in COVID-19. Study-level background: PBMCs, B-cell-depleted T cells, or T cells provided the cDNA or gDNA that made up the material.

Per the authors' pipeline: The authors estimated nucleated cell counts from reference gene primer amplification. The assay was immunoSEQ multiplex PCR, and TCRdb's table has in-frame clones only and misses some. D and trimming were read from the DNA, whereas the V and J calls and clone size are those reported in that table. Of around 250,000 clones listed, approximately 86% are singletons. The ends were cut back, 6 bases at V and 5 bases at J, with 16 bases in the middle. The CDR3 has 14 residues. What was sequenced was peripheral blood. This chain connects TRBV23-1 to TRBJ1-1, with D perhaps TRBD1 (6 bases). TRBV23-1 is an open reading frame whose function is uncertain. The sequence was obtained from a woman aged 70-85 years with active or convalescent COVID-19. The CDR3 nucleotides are TGCGCCAGCAGCAACGGACAGATGGGGACTGAAGCTTTCTTT. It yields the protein CASSNGQMGTEAFF.